The 3 T cell receptor beta chains listed next were all sequenced from one sample in a study of blood T cell repertoires in COVID-19. Sequencing was performed with immunoSEQ multiplex PCR; in TCRdb, only in-frame clones are kept and a portion is missing. This table has approximately 360,000 clones, approximately 88% appearing once. Source material: PBMCs or T cells enriched from blood (not recorded which). All receptors derive from a woman in her 30s with acute COVID-19.

The chain employs TRBV12-3 or TRBV12-4 and TRBJ2-7, with a possible D match to TRBD2 (6 bases). The CDR3 runs 13 residues. The V end was cut by 7 bases, the J end by 6 bases, with 16 bases between. CDR3 in amino acids: CASTLGSGSEQYF. In DNA form, the CDR3 reads TGTGCCAGCACCCTGGGTAGCGGTAGCGAGCAGTACTTC.

The CDR3, as DNA: TGTGCCAGCAGCTCATCGACAGGGACGCATTTTGAGCAGTTCTTC. This codes for CASSSSTGTHFEQFF. The chain has TRBV9 and TRBJ2-1, with 7 bases that match TRBD1. The CDR3 spans 15 residues. CDR1 and CDR2 from the germline V gene are SGDLS and YYNGEE. V trimming: 4 bases; J trimming: 9 bases; junction bases outside the gene matches: 13.

J is TRBJ1-6 and V is TRBV21-1; the tabulated D call, TRBD1, remains unverified against the DNA. TRBV21-1 is a documented pseudogene. The CDR3 consists of 16 residues. CDR3 sequence: CASSGDRSSYNSPLHF. The CDR3 region has the DNA TGTGCCAGCTCCGGAGACAGGAGCTCCTATAATTCACCCCTCCACTTT.